The 22 T cell receptor beta chains below come from one sample, sequenced in a study of T-cell memory formation after mild COVID-19 (dated by TCRdb to about 2021). Libraries were constructed by 5' RACE. The instrument given in TCRdb is Illumina NovaSeq 6000. TCRdb reprocessed the public reads (quality trimming at Q25 with fastp, clone calling with MiXCR) and kept in-frame beta chains. Rows with a matching CDR3 protein are joined into one entry that keeps the most common DNA and genes. The sample profile shows 250,000 to 300,000 distinct CDR3 sequences; under 8.5% of them were found once. Of the sample, under 25% falls within the top ten clones. Sequencing was done on a sample of PBMCs or a T cell subset sorted from them (not recorded which). The receptors here all came from a man in his late teens or twenties who had mild COVID-19 (a few samples of this study predate the infection). The sample titles of this study are shuffled in the database, so cell type and time point are left out; the donor was told from shared clones.

This clonotype has a handful of counts. The V and J genes are TRBV12-3 or TRBV12-4 and TRBJ1-1; TRBD1 agrees at 7 bases. This CDR3 has 12 residues. Losses at the gene ends were 5 bases for V and 11 bases for J; bases not matched to a gene: 8. CDR3 amino acids: CASSPTGLHAFF. The CDR3 coding sequence is TGTGCCAGCAGTCCGACAGGGCTGCACGCTTTCTTT.

This clonotype was seen ten or more times. V usage is TRBV5-4 and J usage is TRBJ2-1, with 8 bases that match TRBD2. Germline V lookup: CDR1 SGHNT, CDR2 YYREEE (reference sequence). This CDR3 region has 18 residues. V shed 1 base and J 7 bases; nucleotides not matched to a gene: 16. The CDR3 DNA sequence: TGTGCCAGCAGCTTGATGATTGGTTCCAGCGGGGGTCAGAATGAGCAGTTCTTC. It encodes CASSLMIGSSGGQNEQFF. The whole variable domain, remainder taken from reference TRBV5-4 and TRBJ2-1, is ETGVTQSPTHLIKTRGQQVTLRCSSQSGHNTVSWYQQALGQGPQFIFQYYREEENGRGNFPPRFSGLQFPNYSSELNVNALELDDSALYLCASSLMIGSSGGQNEQFFGPGTRLTVL.

This clonotype occurred many times. The chain joins TRBV5-1 to TRBJ1-1; D not certain. The germline V gene has CDR1 SGHRS and CDR2 YFSETQ. CDR3 length equals 15 residues. V lost 1 base and J 1 base, leaving 11 bases between the germline ends. CDR3 amino acids: CASSLIGPSNTEAFF. CDR3 DNA sequence: TGCGCCAGCAGCTTGATCGGGCCATCGAACACTGAAGCTTTCTTT.

This clonotype was seen only a few times. This chain uses TRBV24-1 with TRBJ2-1; the D is unclear. The CDR3 is 11 residues long. V dropped 0 bases and J dropped 9 bases, with 2 bases sitting between them. The germline V gene encodes CDR1 KGHDR and CDR2 SFDVKD. CDR3 coding DNA: TGTGCCACCAGTGATTTGTTTGAGCAGTTCTTC. Its translation is CATSDLFEQFF.

The rearrangement links TRBV4-1 to TRBJ1-1, with 7 positions matching TRBD1. CDR3 length: 18 amino acids. The ends lost 0 bases at V and 0 bases at J; junction bases unmatched: 10. Germline CDR1 reads MGHRA; CDR2 reads YSYEKL. The CDR3 DNA reads TGCGCCAGCAGCCAAGATCCCGTGACAGGGAACGTGAACACTGAAGCTTTCTTT. Protein sequence: CASSQDPVTGNVNTEAFF.

This clonotype was seen only a few times. The chain recombines TRBV4-3 with TRBJ1-5; 9 bases are a match to TRBD1. The germline CDR1 and CDR2 sequences are LGHNA and YSLEER. CDR3 size: 16 residues. V was pared by 0 bases and J by 5 bases, with 5 bases of the junction left unmatched. CDR3 DNA sequence: TGCGCCAGCAGCCAAGAGACGGGACAGGGATATCAGCCCCAGCATTTT. Translating gives CASSQETGQGYQPQHF.

This clonotype was seen more than once but under ten times. The V call is TRBV10-2, the J call TRBJ1-2, with TRBD1 matching over 7 bases. J was trimmed by 4 bases and V by 6 bases; bases with no gene match: 8. Germline CDR1 reads WSHSY; CDR2 reads SAAADI. The CDR3 contains 14 residues. This CDR3 is CASSDREWGYGYTF. CDR3 nucleotides: TGCGCCAGCAGCGACAGGGAGTGGGGCTATGGCTACACCTTC.

This clonotype was seen more than once but under ten times. This chain links TRBV3-1 with TRBJ2-7, with a weak D call TRBD1 (5 bases). Per the germline V gene, CDR1 is LGHDT and CDR2 is YNNKEL (reference sequence). This CDR3 region has 11 residues. V dropped 5 bases and J dropped 4 bases, with 6 bases sitting between them. Here the CDR3 DNA reads TGTGCCAGCAGCGACAGATACGAGCAGTACTTC. Protein sequence: CASSDRYEQYF.

The chain carries TRBV6-2 or TRBV6-3 and TRBJ1-4, with 7 bases aligning to TRBD1. The CDR3 has 14 amino acids. Trimming removed 6 bases from V and 4 bases from J; junction bases left unmatched: 5. CDR1 and CDR2 (germline): MNHEY, SVGEGT. The CDR3 sequence: CASSRGQLNEKLFF. CDR3 nucleotides: TGTGCCAGCAGCCGGGGACAGCTTAATGAAAAACTGTTTTTT.

The CDR3 loop reads CASSHSGTGANIQYF. CDR3 DNA: TGCGCCAGCAGCCATTCCGGGACAGGGGCTAACATTCAGTACTTC. The chain is built from TRBV4-3 and TRBJ2-4; the match to TRBD1 covers 10 bases. The length of the CDR3 is 15 residues. The germline gives CDR1 LGHNA, CDR2 YSLEER. V lost 3 bases, J lost 7 bases, and 6 bases stayed unmatched.

There are many counts of this clonotype. The gene calls are TRBV27 and TRBJ1-1, with D hard to call. The germline V and J ends were trimmed by 4 bases and 8 bases, with 14 bases remaining between them. In germline, CDR1 is MNHEY, CDR2 SMNVEV (reference sequence). This CDR3 contains 13 residues. The CDR3 DNA follows: TGTGCCAGCAGTTCGGCAGCGACCGCGGAAGCTTTCTTT. Its protein is CASSSAATAEAFF.

The chain couples TRBV2 to TRBJ2-1, with D maybe TRBD1 (5 bases). The CDR3 is made up of 13 amino acids. V was shortened by 3 bases and J by 7 bases, with 10 bases between the two germline ends. Germline loops: CDR1 SNHLY, CDR2 FYNNEI. In nucleotides, the CDR3 is TGTGCCAGCAGTGAGTCCAGGGTTAATGAGCAGTTCTTC. It yields the protein CASSESRVNEQFF. Filled out from reference TRBV2 and TRBJ2-1, the complete variable domain reads EPEVTQTPSHQVTQMGQEVILRCVPISNHLYFYWYRQILGQKVEFLVSFYNNEISEKSEIFDDQFSVERPDGSNFTLKIRSTKLEDSAMYFCASSESRVNEQFFGPGTRLTVL.

This clonotype was detected a few times. The chain is built from TRBV20-1 and TRBJ2-3; D gene ambiguous. The CDR3 contains 14 residues. Per germline, CDR1 DFQATT and CDR2 SNEGSKA (reference sequence). Trimming removed 0 bases from V and 5 bases from J, with 12 bases in between. This chain's CDR3 is CSARDSSRKDTQYF. DNA for the CDR3: TGCAGTGCTAGAGATTCGTCTCGAAAAGATACGCAGTATTTT.

The chain combines TRBV5-4 with TRBJ1-1; D is unresolved. Germline V lookup: CDR1 SGHNT, CDR2 YYREEE (reference sequence). V lost 2 bases to trimming and J lost 6 bases, with 8 bases between them. CDR3 length: 12 amino acids. This CDR3 reads CASSFAGAEAFF. In nucleotides, the CDR3 is TGTGCCAGCAGCTTTGCGGGTGCTGAAGCTTTCTTT. Supplemented by reference TRBV5-4 and TRBJ1-1, the full variable domain reads ETGVTQSPTHLIKTRGQQVTLRCSSQSGHNTVSWYQQALGQGPQFIFQYYREEENGRGNFPPRFSGLQFPNYSSELNVNALELDDSALYLCASSFAGAEAFFGQGTRLTVV.

This clonotype was counted at least ten times. V and J are TRBV7-3 and TRBJ2-1; 7 bases map to TRBD2. The length of the CDR3 is 16 residues. The junction had 14 bases not matched to a gene; V was cut back by 5 bases and J by 7 bases. Per germline, CDR1 SGHTA and CDR2 FQGTGA. The DNA for the CDR3 is TGTGCCAGCAGCCAATACCCGGGGGGTGTCTTAAATGAGCAGTTCTTC. This translates into CASSQYPGGVLNEQFF.

This clonotype was observed a few times. J is TRBJ2-6 and V is TRBV5-1; D may be TRBD2 (6 bases). Trimming removed 7 bases at V and 0 bases at J, with 17 bases between. The V gene's germline CDR1 is SGHRS and CDR2 YFSETQ. The CDR3 consists of 17 residues. CDR3 bases: TGCGCCAGCGGGAGAGCTAGCGAAAACTCTGGGGCCAACGTCCTGACTTTC. Residues: CASGRASENSGANVLTF.

The chain couples TRBV4-2 to TRBJ2-2; D uncertain. CDR3 length: 13 residues. V dropped 0 bases and J dropped 6 bases, with 5 bases sitting between them. Germline V gives CDR1 LGHNA, CDR2 YNFKEQ. In DNA, the CDR3 is TGTGCCAGCAGCCAAGAAACGCCCGGGGAGCTGTTTTTT. Its protein product is CASSQETPGELFF.

The chain is built from TRBV27 and TRBJ2-5; 7 nucleotides line up with TRBD2. Germline V gene sequence: CDR1 MNHEY, CDR2 SMNVEV (reference sequence). This CDR3 contains 13 residues. The V and J ends lost 4 bases and 5 bases, in that order; junction bases with no gene match: 4. The CDR3 is CASSWGGSETQYF. Written as DNA, the CDR3 is TGTGCCAGCAGTTGGGGAGGGTCGGAGACCCAGTACTTC.

The gene calls are TRBV7-2 and TRBJ2-2; 16 bases line up with TRBD2. This CDR3 contains 18 residues. Germline V gene lookup returns CDR1 SGHTA and CDR2 FQGNSA. The ends lost 6 bases at V and 4 bases at J; junction bases unmatched: 8. CDR3 DNA sequence: TGTGCCAGCAGATCTCCGGGACTAGCGGGGGGGCGCACCGGGGAGCTGTTTTTT. It specifies CASRSPGLAGGRTGELFF.

The sample holds a few counts of this clonotype. The chain's CDR3 is CASSRDRAFYGELFF. Written as DNA, the CDR3 is TGTGCCAGCAGCCGAGACAGGGCATTTTACGGGGAGCTGTTTTTT. V gene TRBV6-5 combines with J gene TRBJ2-2; 7 bases match TRBD1. V lost 6 bases to trimming and J lost 7 bases; unmatched junction nucleotides: 11. The CDR3 is 15 amino acids. Germline-derived CDR1 and CDR2 are MNHEY and SVGAGI.

Many counts were recorded for this clonotype. The rearrangement joins TRBV5-1 to TRBJ1-6, with 8 nucleotides matching TRBD1. V gave up 1 base and J gave up 7 bases; unmatched junction bases: 7. The CDR3 has 16 residues. Germline CDR1 SGHRS, CDR2 YFSETQ. As DNA, the CDR3 is TGCGCCAGCAGCTTGTGGGCAGGGGGCTGGAATTCACCCCTCCACTTT. Translated, it gives CASSLWAGGWNSPLHF.

Many counts were recorded for this clonotype. The chain employs TRBV19 and TRBJ1-5, with 10 bases aligning to TRBD1. This CDR3 spans 19 amino acids. The V segment lost 0 bases and the J segment 6 bases; nucleotides outside the gene matches: 14. CDR1 and CDR2 (germline): LNHDA, SQIVND (reference sequence). CDR3 nucleotides: TGTGCCAGTAGTATAGATCCCCTATCGACAGGGGGCATTAGTCAGCCCCAGCATTTT. Protein sequence: CASSIDPLSTGGISQPQHF.